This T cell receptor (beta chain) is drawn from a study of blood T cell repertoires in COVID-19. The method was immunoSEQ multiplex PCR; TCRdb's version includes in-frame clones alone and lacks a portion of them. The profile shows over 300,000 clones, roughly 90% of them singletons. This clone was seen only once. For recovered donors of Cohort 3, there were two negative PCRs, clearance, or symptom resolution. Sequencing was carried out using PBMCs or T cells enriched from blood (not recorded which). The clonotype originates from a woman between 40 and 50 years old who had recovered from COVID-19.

The CDR3 region has the DNA TGTGCCAGTAGCAGACAAGAGACCCAGTACTTC. As protein: CASSRQETQYF. The genes are TRBV19 and TRBJ2-5; no clear D gene. The germline CDR1 and CDR2 sequences are LNHDA and SQIVND (reference sequence). The CDR3 length is 11 residues. Trimming stripped 6 bases from V and 2 bases from J, with 4 bases between. Full variable domain (rest looked up from reference TRBV19 and TRBJ2-5): DGGITQSPKYLFRKEGQNVTLSCEQNLNHDAMYWYRQDPGQGLRLIYYSQIVNDFQKGDIAEGYSVSREKKESFPLTVTSAQKNPTAFYLCASSRQETQYFGPGTRLLVL.